These 8 T cell receptor beta chains were all obtained from the same sample, sequenced in a study of blood T cell repertoires in COVID-19. This table comes from immunoSEQ multiplex PCR, and its TCRdb copy is limited to in-frame clones, with some not included. The sample shows around 200,000 clones, 65% to 80% of them seen only once. Sample: peripheral blood. The source is a woman aged 45-60 years with acute or convalescent COVID-19.

This clone came up a few times. The V call is TRBV15, the J call TRBJ1-4; 7 nucleotides match TRBD1. CDR1 is LNHNV, CDR2 YYDKDF, per germline (reference sequence). V gave up 1 base and J gave up 8 bases; unmatched junction bases: 4. This CDR3 spans 14 amino acids. Here the CDR3 reads CATSRGGTDEKLFF. The DNA of the CDR3 is TGTGCCACCAGCAGAGGTGGGACAGACGAAAAACTGTTTTTT. Full variable domain (missing parts from reference TRBV15 and TRBJ1-4): DAMVIQNPRYQVTQFGKPVTLSCSQTLNHNVMYWYQQKSSQAPKLLFHYYDKDFNNEADTPDNFQSRRPNTSFCFLDIRSPGLGDTAMYLCATSRGGTDEKLFFGSGTQLSVL.

The chain recombines TRBV30 with TRBJ1-2; D perhaps matches TRBD1 (6 bases). Trimming removed 8 bases at V and 8 bases at J, with 18 bases between. The CDR3 length is 12 residues. Germline CDR1 reads GTSNPN; CDR2 reads SVGIG (reference sequence). CDR3 protein: CAGKQGASGYTF. The CDR3 coding sequence is TGTGCCGGTAAACAGGGCGCGTCCGGCTACACCTTC.

The chain employs TRBV27 and TRBJ2-7; 7 bases align to TRBD2. The CDR3 has 16 residues. Germline V lookup: CDR1 MNHEY, CDR2 SMNVEV (reference sequence). V shed 1 base, J shed 6 bases, and the junction held 12 bases outside the gene matches. DNA of the CDR3: TGTGCCAGCAGTTTATTCGAGACTAGCTTAAGGACCGAGCAGTACTTC. Its translation is CASSLFETSLRTEQYF.

J is TRBJ1-5 and V is TRBV19; 7 bases align to TRBD1. V lost 10 bases and J lost 4; bases outside the gene matches: 16. The germline V gene encodes CDR1 LNHDA and CDR2 SQIVND (reference sequence). The CDR3 sequence is 16 residues long. The CDR3 bases are TGTGCCACTAACCCGGGACAGTTCCAGCTTAATCAGCCCCAGCATTTT. As protein: CATNPGQFQLNQPQHF.

This clone was counted only a few times. CDR3 loop: CASSARRQTNEKLFF. The DNA for the CDR3 is TGTGCCAGCAGCGCTAGGCGGCAGACTAATGAAAAACTGTTTTTT. The rearrangement uses TRBV3-1 (or the pseudogene TRBV3-2) and TRBJ1-4; D is ambiguous. Looked up from germline, CDR1 is LGHDT and CDR2 is YNNKEL (reference sequence). Trimming removed 5 bases at V and 2 bases at J, with 12 bases between. This CDR3 contains 15 residues.

This clone has only one observation. The rearrangement joins TRBV1 to TRBJ2-1; the D call of TRBD2 is as the table states it, not checked on the DNA. TRBV1 corresponds to a pseudogene. The CDR3 has 15 amino acids. Here the CDR3 DNA reads TGCACCAGCAGCCTGAAGCGGGAGTTATACAATGAGCAGTTCTTC. Encoded protein: CTSSLKRELYNEQFF.

The rearrangement links TRBV11-2 to TRBJ2-7; TRBD2 might be the D (6 bases). This CDR3 has 13 residues. V was clipped by 7 bases and J by 2 bases, with 12 bases between them. The germline V gene has CDR1 SGHAT and CDR2 FQNNGV. The CDR3: CASTRGRAYEQYF. CDR3 DNA sequence: TGTGCCAGCACCCGGGGGAGAGCCTACGAGCAGTACTTC.

V is TRBV5-1 and J is TRBJ1-2; D ambiguous. This CDR3 is built from 17 residues. Germline CDR1 and CDR2: SGHRS and YFSETQ. V was pared by 0 bases and J by 1 base, with 16 bases between. The CDR3 DNA follows: TGCGCCAGCAGCTTGGATACCACGGGAAGTCTTAACTATGGCTACACCTTC. The encoded protein is CASSLDTTGSLNYGYTF.